This record concerns one TCR beta chain sequence. The antigen remains unidentified. CDR1 SGHNT and CDR2 YYREEE come from the germline V gene (reference sequence). The CDR3 is 13 amino acids. This record comes from a study of monozygotic twins with inflammatory bowel disease. Study conclusions and caveats: Immunosuppressive treatments were not uniform, and this may have added variability to patient repertoires. IBD patients, compared with healthy twins, shared fewer clonotypes with others (especially with disease activity).

Template switching added UMIs carrying a 6-nucleotide sample barcode. One entry per CDR3 protein, without DNA, is what TCRdb gives after re-calling the 5' RACE reads. This specimen shows some 450,000 distinct CDR3 sequences; the ten leading clones hold roughly 2.3%. Source material: blood. The chain uses TRBV5-4 and TRBJ2-5. The TCR sequence derives from a human donor with ulcerative colitis or Crohn's disease, or a healthy co-twin of an affected twin (not recorded which). The chain's CDR3 is CASSLASGETQYF.